This entry lists 8 T cell receptor beta chains sequenced from one sample in a study of shared clonotypes between healthy human individuals. Measured with immunoSEQ multiplex PCR; TCRdb has only the in-frame clones, and not every one. This sample has about 2 million clones; 90% to 95% occur once, and the top ten carry 0.1% to 0.15%. Sequencing used naive CD4+ T cells sorted from blood. Sample subset: CD45RA+ positively selected. These TCRs come from a man younger than 35 in good health.

V gene TRBV5-1 combines with J gene TRBJ2-2, with D possibly matching TRBD1 (6 bases). V lost 2 bases, J lost 1 base, and 9 bases lay in between. Germline V gives CDR1 SGHRS, CDR2 YFSETQ. This CDR3 has 15 amino acids. For the CDR3, the DNA is TGCGCCAGCAGCTTCTTACAGGGGAACACCGGGGAGCTGTTTTTT. As protein: CASSFLQGNTGELFF.

V usage is TRBV9 and J usage is TRBJ2-7; TRBD2 agrees at 11 bases. CDR3 size: 16 residues. V trimming: 0 bases; J trimming: 1 base; junction bases outside the gene matches: 3. Germline values: CDR1 SGDLS, CDR2 YYNGEE. CDR3: CASSVGSGGASYEQYF. CDR3 DNA: TGTGCCAGCAGCGTAGGTAGCGGGGGGGCATCCTACGAGCAGTACTTC. Drawing the rest from reference TRBV9 and TRBJ2-7, the complete variable domain is DSGVTQTPKHLITATGQRVTLRCSPRSGDLSVYWYQQSLDQGLQFLIQYYNGEERAKGNILERFSAQQFPDLHSELNLSSLELGDSALYFCASSVGSGGASYEQYFGPGTRLTVT.

The rearrangement joins TRBV9 to TRBJ2-5, with 12 bases that match TRBD2. The V and J ends lost 4 bases and 4 bases, in that order; junction bases with no gene match: 8. This CDR3 is 16 amino acids long. CDR1 SGDLS and CDR2 YYNGEE come from the germline V gene. CDR3 sequence: CASSSRLAGVGETQYF. The CDR3 DNA follows: TGTGCCAGCAGCTCCCGACTAGCGGGAGTAGGAGAGACCCAGTACTTC.

The chain combines TRBV6-6 with TRBJ2-5; no clear D gene. Germline values: CDR1 MNHNY, CDR2 SVGAGI (reference sequence). Trimming pared 2 bases from V and 0 bases from J, leaving 10 bases between. The CDR3 is made up of 15 amino acids. Here the CDR3 DNA reads TGTGCCAGCAGTTACCTCGGGTTTAACCAAGAGACCCAGTACTTC. Amino acid sequence: CASSYLGFNQETQYF.

The V and J genes are TRBV5-1 and TRBJ2-4, with 7 positions matching TRBD2. The CDR3 runs to 14 residues. The germline V gene encodes CDR1 SGHRS and CDR2 YFSETQ. V shed 1 base and J 8 bases; nucleotides not matched to a gene: 6. CDR3 protein: CASSLSGTTDIQYF. The DNA for the CDR3 is TGCGCCAGCAGCTTGAGTGGGACTACGGACATTCAGTACTTC.

This chain uses TRBV30 with TRBJ1-1; possibly TRBD1 for D (6 bases). Trimming took 5 bases from V and 1 from J, leaving 11 bases between them. CDR1 is GTSNPN and CDR2 is SVGIG in the germline V gene (reference sequence). The CDR3 consists of 13 residues. The CDR3 DNA reads as TGTGCCTGGGCCCGGACAGAGAACACTGAAGCTTTCTTT. Translating gives CAWARTENTEAFF.

The chain carries TRBV5-1 and TRBJ2-1; 11 bases map to TRBD1. Germline V gene data show CDR1 as SGHRS and CDR2 as YFSETQ. Trimming cost V 2 bases and J 8 bases; bases outside gene matches: 9. The CDR3 totals 16 residues. The CDR3 DNA reads TGCGCCAGCAGCTTTTTCGGTACGGGACAGGGGGATGAGCAGTTCTTC. Translated, it gives CASSFFGTGQGDEQFF.

V usage is TRBV18 and J usage is TRBJ1-2, with a weak D call TRBD1 (6 bases). V was shortened by 2 bases and J by 4 bases, with 11 bases between the two germline ends. The CDR3 is 14 residues long. Germline CDR1 is KGHSH and CDR2 is LQKENI. The CDR3 DNA reads TGTGCCAGCTCACCAGTGGGACAAACCTATGGCTACACCTTC. This translates into CASSPVGQTYGYTF. The whole variable domain, remainder taken from reference TRBV18 and TRBJ1-2, is NAGVMQNPRHLVRRRGQEARLRCSPMKGHSHVYWYRQLPEEGLKFMVYLQKENIIDESGMPKERFSAEFPKEGPSILRIQQVVRGDSAAYFCASSPVGQTYGYTFGSGTRLTVV.